What follows is one T cell receptor beta chain and its context. The table lists this clonotype with a few counts. Its binding antigen is unknown. Per-nucleotide qualities are absent, and no much larger clonotype sits a single base away. The germline V end is reduced by 1 base and the J end by 7 bases; junction bases left unmatched: 4. The CDR3, from cysteine to phenylalanine, totals 15 residues. This entry keeps only the CDR3 DNA: 45 bases, framed from base 1. The germline V gene provides CDR1 SGHTA and CDR2 FQGTGA. These data belong to a study of blood T cells in healthy people across ages (dated by TCRdb to between 2015 and 2017). Regarding the complete study: In model experiments, roughly one uniquely barcoded TCR beta cDNA molecule per two T cells was captured by template switching. Donors of different ages were randomly distributed across sequencing lanes to avoid experimental bias. To track age-related changes in TCR beta repertoire diversity, the study relied on deep sequencing normalized with unique cDNA molecular identifiers. Donors were grouped into four age groups: young (average roughly 15 years), middle-aged (39), aged (over 55) and long-lived (less than 85). For two donors (one aged 18 to 29 and one aged 80 or older), the study analyzed two additional independent replicas of 1 million unique cDNA reads from the same blood draw. General study outcomes and caveats: Compared with the aged group, the long-lived group had more naive CD4+ T cells, fewer expanded clones and increased TCR diversity, a pattern suggesting age selection. Total diversity estimates from one million sequenced T cells were considered lower bounds and underestimates. As age increased, observed TCR beta diversity per million T cells dropped in a roughly linear way, and a significant reduction was already evident by age about 40. Because the CMV infection status of the donors was unknown, age-related changes in expanded clonotypes may potentially have been confounded. The percentage of naive T cells measured by flow cytometry correlated strongly with observed TCR beta diversity. Because profiling used bulk unsorted PBMCs, naive and antigen-experienced compartments could not be compared conclusively.

Donors were 30 to 45 systemically healthy Caucasian individuals from Russia aged roughly 6 to 90 years. Roughly 10 milliliters of peripheral blood were drawn from each donor into EDTA-treated Vacutainer tubes. Ficoll-Paque density-gradient centrifugation was used to isolate PBMCs, with at least 7 million per sample. Total RNA, at least 5 micrograms per sample, was extracted from PBMCs with Trizol reagent. The percentages of naive CD45RAhigh/CD27high T cells were determined by flow cytometry on a PBMC aliquot from every donor. The library came from 5' RACE. The sequencer listed for this sample is Illumina HiSeq 2500. The second PCR ran for roughly 7 to 12 cycles and used a J-beta primer mix along with a sample-barcoded 5' primer. A unique molecular identifier was introduced onto each TCR beta cDNA molecule by a template-switch 5' adaptor carrying 12 random nucleotides. Each sample yielded at least 2.5 million CDR3-containing paired-end reads. All of the RNA was converted into first-strand cDNA using the Mint cDNA synthesis kit, with a TRBC-specific oligonucleotide serving as the primer. After uracil-DNA glycosylase treatment, a first 18-cycle PCR used universal primers M1SS and BC2_uni_R on all cDNA. Per the original workflow: For normalization, 1 million high-quality reads, each with a distinct molecular identifier, were randomly selected from each sample. Reads sharing molecular identifiers were discarded rather than binned into consensus sequences. MiTCR, set to a Q25 quality threshold and the strictest error-elimination algorithm, was used for CDR3 identification, clonotype clustering and error correction. Lower-bound total TCR beta diversity was estimated with a nonparametric unseen species model using Euler transformation. TCRdb reprocessed the public reads (quality trimming at Q25 with fastp, clone calling with MiXCR) and kept in-frame beta chains. Rows matching on CDR3 protein sequence are summarized as one entry with the most common DNA and genes. These V and J calls are TCRdb output, not the study's own analysis. Here the sample has approximately 800,000 distinct CDR3 sequences; roughly 64% occur a single time. Jointly, the top ten make up roughly 22% of the sample.

This receptor was obtained from a man aged 25 to 40 in good health. The sequencing input was blood. The sequence is built from TRBV7-3 and TRBJ2-1, with TRBD2 matching 10 junction bases. The base sequence is TGTGCCAGCAGCTTAATACTAGCGGGAACTAATGAGCAGTTCTTC. Protein translation: CASSLILAGTNEQFF.